The 19 T cell receptor beta chains given below trace back to one sample, sequenced in a study of CD8 T cells in Susac syndrome. Random hexamers were used to reverse transcribe the RNA input (about 0.45 to 1 ug). TCRdb re-derived calls from the immunoSEQ multiplex PCR reads in MiXCR, one entry per CDR3 protein. The data hold 150,000 to 200,000 distinct CDR3 sequences, with roughly 94% observed a single time. The sample was CD8+ T cells from PBMCs. These receptors were taken from a human donor with Susac syndrome.

The chain is built from TRBV7-9 and TRBJ1-4; D is uncertain. The CDR3 extends over 13 amino acids. Germline CDR1 is SEHNR and CDR2 is FQNEAQ (reference sequence). Trimming pared 8 bases from V and 4 bases from J, leaving 11 bases between. The CDR3 is CASDGPSNEKLFF. The CDR3 DNA follows: TGTGCCAGCGACGGACCGAGTAATGAAAAACTGTTTTTT.

The rearrangement joins TRBV9 to TRBJ2-3; 8 bases are a match to TRBD2. The V gene end was trimmed by 0 bases and the J gene end by 1 base; junction bases not matched to a gene: 4. The CDR3 is 16 amino acids. The germline gives CDR1 SGDLS, CDR2 YYNGEE. The CDR3 coding sequence is TGTGCCAGCAGCGTAGCTGGAGCGGGAGGCACAGATACGCAGTATTTT. Translation gives CASSVAGAGGTDTQYF.

V and J are TRBV27 and TRBJ2-5, with D perhaps matching TRBD1 (6 bases). The CDR3 is made up of 18 amino acids. Trimming cost V 5 bases and J 4 bases, with 26 bases left between them. CDR1 is MNHEY, CDR2 SMNVEV, per germline (reference sequence). CDR3 sequence: CASSIPPDRRRQGETQYF. Here the CDR3 DNA reads TGTGCCAGCAGTATCCCCCCTGACAGGCGGCGACAAGGAGAGACCCAGTACTTC.

A single count supports this clonotype. The rearrangement joins TRBV30 to TRBJ2-2; D is ambiguous. Germline V CDR1 and CDR2: GTSNPN, SVGIG (reference sequence). The CDR3 contains 14 residues. V lost 2 bases, J lost 3 bases, and 10 bases lay in between. The CDR3 region is CAWSNRLDTGELFF. CDR3 bases: TGTGCCTGGAGTAACAGACTTGACACCGGGGAGCTGTTTTTT.

The gene calls are TRBV20-1 and TRBJ2-4; the D gene is possibly TRBD2 (5 bases). Trimming removed 1 base at V and 3 bases at J, with 13 bases between. Germline V gene lookup returns CDR1 DFQATT and CDR2 SNEGSKA (reference sequence). CDR3 length: 15 residues. The CDR3 DNA follows: TGCAGTGCTAGAGCCTCGGGATGGGGCAAAAACATTCAGTACTTC. Its translation is CSARASGWGKNIQYF.

The rearrangement links TRBV20-1 to TRBJ2-5; D gene uncertain. Germline lookup yields CDR1 DFQATT and CDR2 SNEGSKA (reference sequence). V gave up 2 bases and J gave up 1 base, with 8 bases separating them. This CDR3 region has 13 residues. CDR3 nucleotides: TGCAGTGCTAGAAAGCCGGGCCAAGAGACCCAGTACTTC. As protein: CSARKPGQETQYF.

V is TRBV5-6 and J is TRBJ2-7; no firm D call. CDR1 and CDR2 (germline): SGHDT, YYEEEE. Trimming pared 4 bases from V and 2 bases from J, leaving 4 bases between. The CDR3 totals 11 residues. The CDR3 region has the DNA TGTGCCAGCAGCGATACCTACGAGCAGTACTTC. This codes for CASSDTYEQYF.

This clonotype was recorded once. The rearrangement uses TRBV15 and TRBJ2-2, with D perhaps matching TRBD1 (6 bases). The CDR3 totals 13 residues. The germline V gene has CDR1 LNHNV and CDR2 YYDKDF (reference sequence). With 3 bases removed from V and 9 bases from J, the gap between germline ends came to 11 bases. The CDR3 reads CATSSHRAWELFF. In nucleotides, the CDR3 is TGTGCCACCAGCAGTCACAGGGCCTGGGAGCTGTTTTTT.

This chain links TRBV9 with TRBJ2-5, with D perhaps TRBD2 (5 bases). The germline CDR1 and CDR2 sequences are SGDLS and YYNGEE. CDR3 length: 14 residues. V was clipped by 0 bases and J by 2 bases, with 8 bases between them. CDR3 sequence: CASSVASGQETQYF. DNA for the CDR3: TGTGCCAGCAGCGTAGCCAGCGGACAAGAGACCCAGTACTTC.

The CDR3 here is CASSDRITDEQYF. Here the CDR3 DNA reads TGTGCCAGCAGCGACAGGATCACGGACGAGCAGTACTTC. This chain uses TRBV2 with TRBJ2-7; D perhaps matches TRBD1 (6 bases). Between the trimmed V and J ends, which lost 6 bases and 5 bases, there was a span of 14 bases. The CDR3 loop spans 13 amino acids. Germline loops: CDR1 SNHLY, CDR2 FYNNEI.

The gene calls are TRBV9 and TRBJ1-1; D not resolved. The V gene lost 0 bases and the J gene lost 4 bases, with 10 bases spanning the gap. CDR1 and CDR2 from the germline V gene are SGDLS and YYNGEE. This CDR3 region has 14 residues. The CDR3 loop is CASSVGGGSTEAFF. DNA of the CDR3: TGTGCCAGCAGCGTAGGAGGCGGTAGCACTGAAGCTTTCTTT.

V is TRBV12-3 or TRBV12-4 and J is TRBJ1-6; 7 bases agree with TRBD1. The CDR3 spans 14 residues. Losses at the gene ends were 7 bases for V and 6 bases for J; bases not matched to a gene: 6. CDR3 loop: CASTLQGFNSPLHF. CDR3 nucleotide sequence: TGTGCCAGCACCCTACAGGGGTTTAATTCACCCCTCCACTTT.

The CDR3 DNA follows: TGTGCCAGCAGTTACAGCTGGGACACGCAGTATTTT. Amino acids: CASSYSWDTQYF. This rearrangement joins TRBV6-6 to TRBJ2-3, with D possibly being TRBD1 or TRBD2 (5 bases each). Germline values: CDR1 MNHNY, CDR2 SVGAGI (reference sequence). Trimming left V 2 bases short and J 9 bases short, with 9 bases between. The CDR3 has 12 residues.

This chain joins TRBV9 and TRBJ2-1, with 7 bases identical to TRBD2. CDR3 length equals 15 residues. Germline CDR1 reads SGDLS; CDR2 reads YYNGEE. The J segment lost 4 bases and the V segment lost 0 bases, leaving 4 bases of the junction unmatched. CDR3 residues: CASSVVPSGYNEQFF. CDR3 bases: TGTGCCAGCAGCGTAGTGCCTAGCGGTTACAATGAGCAGTTCTTC.

This sequence joins TRBV15 and TRBJ2-5; 9 nucleotides line up with TRBD1. This CDR3 spans 14 amino acids. J lost 5 bases, V lost 4 bases, and 5 bases had no gene match. The germline V gene encodes CDR1 LNHNV and CDR2 YYDKDF (reference sequence). The CDR3 here is CATSIPGTGETQYF. CDR3 sequence (DNA): TGTGCCACCAGCATACCCGGGACAGGGGAGACCCAGTACTTC.

The chain joins TRBV9 to TRBJ2-2; D possibly matches TRBD1 or TRBD2 (6 bases each). Germline CDR1 SGDLS, CDR2 YYNGEE. This CDR3 spans 14 amino acids. Trimming left V 0 bases short and J 6 bases short, with 9 bases between. The CDR3 sequence: CASSVGGGPGELFF. The CDR3 DNA reads as TGTGCCAGCAGCGTAGGAGGGGGGCCCGGGGAGCTGTTTTTT.

This clonotype appeared a single time. The V call is TRBV5-1, the J call TRBJ2-7, with D perhaps TRBD2 (6 bases). Per germline, CDR1 SGHRS and CDR2 YFSETQ. The ends were cut back, 4 bases at V and 7 bases at J, with 12 bases in the middle. The CDR3 sequence is 12 residues long. The DNA for the CDR3 is TGCGCCAGCAGCCCCCCGCGGGGTGAGCAGTACTTC. Translation gives CASSPPRGEQYF.

This chain uses TRBV13 with TRBJ2-7; 10 positions match TRBD1. The CDR3 consists of 15 residues. V was clipped by 5 bases and J by 7 bases; unmatched bases: 11. Germline values: CDR1 PRHDT, CDR2 FYEKMQ (reference sequence). This CDR3 reads CASSRGTGVSREQYF. The CDR3, as DNA: TGTGCCAGCAGCCGTGGGACAGGGGTTTCGCGGGAGCAGTACTTC.

V gene TRBV30 combines with J gene TRBJ2-1; D is unresolved. Germline loops: CDR1 GTSNPN, CDR2 SVGIG (reference sequence). The CDR3 consists of 14 residues. V was clipped by 3 bases and J by 2 bases, with 11 bases between them. The CDR3 coding sequence is TGTGCCTGGAGCCCCCTACGGGCCTACAATGAGCAGTTCTTC. Its protein product is CAWSPLRAYNEQFF.